The sequence of this TCR beta chain was determined in a study of blood T cell repertoires in COVID-19. Looking at the study overall: There were acute and convalescent COVID-19 samples, and they came from the United States, Italy and Spain. In each case, the material was cDNA or gDNA derived from T cells, B-cell-depleted T cells, or PBMCs.

The V gene's germline CDR1 is MNHEY and CDR2 SVGAGI. CDR3 length equals 15 residues. Trimming took off 0 bases at V and 6 bases at J, with 12 bases between the two ends. Original processing methods: Amplification of reference gene primers was used by the study to estimate nucleated cell counts. Here immunoSEQ multiplex PCR was the method, and the copy in TCRdb shows in-frame clones only, minus some. D and trimming were read from the DNA, whereas the V and J calls and clone size are those reported in that table. The table shows approximately 190,000 clones, with 90% occurring only once. The sequencing sample was made of peripheral blood. This sequence joins TRBV6-5 and TRBJ1-5, with D perhaps matching TRBD1 (6 bases). The sequence came from a man between 50 and 59 years old with acute or convalescent COVID-19. The CDR3 protein is CASSYSGALGQPQHF. In DNA, the CDR3 is TGTGCCAGCAGTTACTCGGGGGCGCTTGGTCAGCCCCAGCATTTT.